This T cell receptor beta chain was profiled in a study of cytomegalovirus exposure and HLA in healthy donors. Study conclusions and caveats: Researchers left out some V segments, among them TRBV6-2 and TRBV6-3, as indistinguishable. In a later analysis, 15,000 to 20,000 TCR beta sequences were associated with HLA alleles at 0.05 false discovery rate. A later analysis linked a missense DCLRE1C variant to TCR beta V- and J-gene trimming.

Note on this clone: The antigen is undetermined.

Germline trimming cut 5 bases from V and 3 bases from J; bases unmatched to any gene: 14. The CDR3 spans 16 residues. The germline gives CDR1 GTSNPN, CDR2 SVGIG (reference sequence). Both 60 Vbeta primers and 13 Jbeta primers went into the PCR. The assay was immunoSEQ multiplex PCR, and TCRdb's table has in-frame clones only and misses some. The sample holds about 160,000 clones, 82% seen once. The chain uses TRBV30 and TRBJ2-3, with 7 bases aligning to TRBD1. This TCR was sampled from a girl aged 2-15 years in good health and CMV-seropositive. The sequencing sample was made of PBMCs. CDR3 DNA sequence: TGTGCCTGGGTTAAAAACAGGGGAAGGAGAACAGATACGCAGTATTTT. This codes for CAWVKNRGRRTDTQYF.